This TCR beta chain was captured in a study of T-cell reconstitution after alpha-beta-depleted transplantation in children. A TCRbeta library incorporating unique molecular identifiers was prepared. One entry per CDR3 protein results from TCRdb running MiXCR on the PCR reads. The sample lists about 870,000 distinct CDR3 sequences, roughly 16% occurring once. General observations from the study: The study reportedly traced alpha-beta T cells about two months after transplant to several hundred expanded graft clones.

This clonotype appeared many times. Its specificity is unknown. The ends were cut back, 3 bases at V and 0 bases at J, with 6 bases in the middle. Germline CDR1 reads SGDLS; CDR2 reads YYNGEE. There are 13 residues in the CDR3. The TCR originated in a male patient aged 10 to 17 who had a stem cell transplant for acute lymphoblastic leukemia, so the T cells may come from the graft donor. The chain employs TRBV9 and TRBJ2-5; D not certain. This specimen was PBMCs, mostly from graft donor cells, taken 360 days after TCRalphabeta/CD19-depleted stem cell transplant. The CDR3, as DNA: TGTGCCAGCAGCGAACGGTACCAAGAGACCCAGTACTTC. Amino acid sequence: CASSERYQETQYF. The variable domain in full, completed from reference TRBV9 and TRBJ2-5, reads DSGVTQTPKHLITATGQRVTLRCSPRSGDLSVYWYQQSLDQGLQFLIQYYNGEERAKGNILERFSAQQFPDLHSELNLSSLELGDSALYFCASSERYQETQYFGPGTRLLVL.